What follows is one T cell receptor beta chain and its context. What it binds is unknown. The data were taken from a study of graft-versus-host responses after intestinal transplantation. Overall study context: Transplant recipients had multivisceral, liver-intestinal, or isolated intestinal grafts. Tacrolimus plus steroids were given to all recipients for 2 to 4 years, preceded by anti-thymocyte globulin induction.

V lost 0 bases to trimming and J lost 0 bases, with 10 bases between them. CDR3 length: 16 residues. Germline loops: CDR1 SGHRS, CDR2 YFSETQ. Assay: immunoSEQ multiplex PCR; the TCRdb copy retains only in-frame clones and omits some. The data contain 75,000 to 100,000 clones, 86% of them seen just once; the ten biggest clones take up 1.4%. General study points: Marrow from the recipient contained GvH clones, some of which had appeared first in ileum or blood. Early post-transplant HvG declines tracked with peak circulating GvH clone levels.

Sequences were derived from PBMCs, sampled 255 days after intestinal transplant. This chain connects TRBV5-1 to TRBJ2-4; D might be TRBD1 or TRBD2, each matching 5 bases. This sequence was found in a human patient who received an intestinal transplant, so some T cells may come from the graft donor. Written as DNA, the CDR3 is TGCGCCAGCAGCTTGGTGGGGGATCTAGCCAAAAACATTCAGTACTTC. Translating gives CASSLVGDLAKNIQYF.